The source of this TCR beta chain is a study of T cell clonality in common variable immunodeficiency. The assay was immunoSEQ multiplex PCR, and TCRdb's table has in-frame clones only and misses some. This sample carries roughly 70,000 clones and no singletons, and around 1.7% goes to the top ten. Overall study results and limits: The cause of increased CVID clonality remains unclear without subpopulation sequencing.

This clone appeared many times. Its specificity is unknown. Sequencing ends 3 residues short of the CDR3 end; the germline J gene provides the rest. This CDR3 is built from 15 residues. The J segment lost 2 bases and the V segment lost 5 bases, leaving 3 bases of the junction unmatched. Germline V gives CDR1 SEHNR, CDR2 FQNEAQ (reference sequence). The rearrangement uses TRBV7-9 and TRBJ2-6, with 7 bases aligning to TRBD1. The sequencing input was peripheral blood mononuclear cells. The receptor was isolated from a person aged 18 to 70 in good health. CDR3 DNA (partial): TGTGCCAGCAGCGGTACAGGGGCTGGGGCCAACGTC. It is translated as CASSGTGAGANV. Given in full, the CDR3 is CASSGTGAGANVLTF. Complete variable domain (other parts from reference TRBV7-9 and TRBJ2-6): DTGVSQNPRHKITKRGQNVTFRCDPISEHNRLYWYRQTLGQGPEFLTYFQNEAQLEKSRLLSDRFSAERPKGSFSTLEIQRTEQGDSAMYLCASSGTGAGANVLTFGAGSRLTVL.